This entry lists 8 T cell receptor beta chains sequenced from one sample in a study of T cell repertoires in ileal Crohn's disease. Data came from immunoSEQ multiplex PCR; TCRdb stores just in-frame clones and leaves some out. Among about 11,000 clones listed, 70% to 90% were seen once. Time point described: neoterminal ileum biopsy at postoperative endoscopy, about 6 months after surgery. The sequencing sample was made of ileal tissue. The receptors were sampled from an adult with Crohn's disease.

The chain links TRBV15 to TRBJ1-1; D is possibly TRBD1 (5 bases). V was cut by 0 bases and J by 5 bases, with 19 bases left in between. Germline CDR1 LNHNV, CDR2 YYDKDF (reference sequence). There are 17 residues in the CDR3. For the CDR3, the DNA is TGTGCCACCAGCAGAGATTCGGGCCCCAGGGAGGGTACTGAAGCTTTCTTT. Amino acid sequence: CATSRDSGPREGTEAFF.

The chain recombines TRBV28 with TRBJ2-3; D is perhaps TRBD1 (6 bases). CDR1 MDHEN and CDR2 SYDVKM come from the germline V gene. The CDR3 covers 14 residues. V shed 8 bases and J shed 3 bases, with 15 bases lying between them. The CDR3 DNA sequence: TGTGCCAGCTGCCGACAGGTTCGTACAGATACGCAGTATTTT. Its protein is CASCRQVRTDTQYF.

This clone was counted between two and nine times. The rearrangement uses TRBV6-5 and TRBJ1-4, with 8 positions matching TRBD1. Germline loops: CDR1 MNHEY, CDR2 SVGAGI. CDR3 size: 15 residues. The V gene end was trimmed by 8 bases and the J gene end by 4 bases; junction bases not matched to a gene: 9. For the CDR3, the DNA is TGTGCCAGCTCTGAGACAGGGGCTTTTAATGAAAAACTGTTTTTT. This sequence encodes CASSETGAFNEKLFF.

The genes are TRBV9 and TRBJ1-1, with 7 bases aligning to TRBD1. The V gene's germline CDR1 is SGDLS and CDR2 YYNGEE. This CDR3 is 15 amino acids long. With V trimmed by 3 bases and J by 6 bases, 11 bases remained unmatched. The CDR3 loop reads CASSADSTGRAEAFF. In nucleotides, the CDR3 is TGTGCCAGCAGCGCTGATTCGACAGGGCGGGCTGAAGCTTTCTTT.

Details on this clone: Other nucleotide sequences from this sample produce the same CDR3. The chain links TRBV28 to TRBJ2-7; 10 nucleotides align to TRBD1. With V trimmed by 6 bases and J by 4 bases, 6 bases remained unmatched. This CDR3 contains 14 residues. CDR1 is MDHEN, CDR2 SYDVKM, per germline. The CDR3 is CASSLGQGGYEQYF. The CDR3 DNA reads as TGTGCCAGCAGCCTCGGACAGGGGGGATACGAGCAGTACTTC.

This chain links TRBV6-1 with TRBJ1-4; D perhaps matches TRBD1 (6 bases). This CDR3 spans 13 amino acids. From germline, CDR1 is MNHNS and CDR2 SASEGT. As DNA, the CDR3 is TGTCTGGGGGGGCGGGTGGGAGGTGAAAAACTGTTTTTT. Translated: CLGGRVGGEKLFF.

In its sample, this clone was seen a few times. The same CDR3 arises from other DNA sequences in this sample as well. The rearrangement joins TRBV25-1 to TRBJ1-1, with D maybe TRBD1 (5 bases). The V end lost 5 bases, the J end lost 5 bases, and 12 bases lay between the germline ends. The CDR3 has 13 residues. CDR1 and CDR2 from the germline V gene are MGHDK and SYGVNS. CDR3 sequence reads: CASSRGGYTEAFF. The DNA for the CDR3 is TGTGCCAGCAGTCGGGGGGGATATACTGAAGCTTTCTTT. Based on the CDR3 plus reference TRBV25-1 and TRBJ1-1, the full variable domain is EADIYQTPRYLVIGTGKKITLECSQTMGHDKMYWYQQDPGMELHLIHYSYGVNSTEKGDLSSESTVSRIRTEHFPLTLESARPSHTSQYLCASSRGGYTEAFFGQGTRLTVV.

This clone was observed a few times. The chain recombines TRBV6-1 with TRBJ2-2; 8 nucleotides agree with TRBD2. This CDR3 is 15 amino acids long. CDR1 MNHNS and CDR2 SASEGT come from the germline V gene. J lost 5 bases, V lost 3 bases, and 5 bases had no gene match. This CDR3 reads CASSDSGRQTGELFF. In DNA, the CDR3 is TGTGCCAGCAGTGACAGCGGGAGACAGACCGGGGAGCTGTTTTTT.